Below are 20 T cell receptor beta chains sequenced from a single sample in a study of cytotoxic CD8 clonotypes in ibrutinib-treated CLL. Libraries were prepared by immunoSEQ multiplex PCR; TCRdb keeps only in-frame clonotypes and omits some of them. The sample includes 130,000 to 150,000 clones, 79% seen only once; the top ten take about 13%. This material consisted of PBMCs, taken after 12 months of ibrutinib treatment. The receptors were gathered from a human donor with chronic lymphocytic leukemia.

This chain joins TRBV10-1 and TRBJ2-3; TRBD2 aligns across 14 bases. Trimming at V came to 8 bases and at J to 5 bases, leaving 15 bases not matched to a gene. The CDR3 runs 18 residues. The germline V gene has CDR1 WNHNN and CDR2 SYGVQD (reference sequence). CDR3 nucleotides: TGCGCCAGCCCACGTCTGGTCGCGGGACTAGCGGGAGAAGATACGCAGTATTTT. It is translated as CASPRLVAGLAGEDTQYF.

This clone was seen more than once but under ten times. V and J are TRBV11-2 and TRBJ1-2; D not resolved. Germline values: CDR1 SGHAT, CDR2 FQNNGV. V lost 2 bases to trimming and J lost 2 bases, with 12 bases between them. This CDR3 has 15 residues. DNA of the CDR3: TGTGCCAGCAGCTTATTTAACGACCGAAACTATGGCTACACCTTC. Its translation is CASSLFNDRNYGYTF.

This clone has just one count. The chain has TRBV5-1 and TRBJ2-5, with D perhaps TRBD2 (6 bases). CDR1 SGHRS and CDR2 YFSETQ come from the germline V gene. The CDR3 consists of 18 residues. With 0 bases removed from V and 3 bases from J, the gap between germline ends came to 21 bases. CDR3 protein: CASSLAGVPTTGEETQYF. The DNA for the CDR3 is TGCGCCAGCAGCTTGGCCGGGGTACCTACGACGGGGGAAGAGACCCAGTACTTC.

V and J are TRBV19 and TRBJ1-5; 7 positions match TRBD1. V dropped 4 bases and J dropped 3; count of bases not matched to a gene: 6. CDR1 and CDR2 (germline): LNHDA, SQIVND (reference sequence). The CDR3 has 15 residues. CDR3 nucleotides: TGTGCCAGTAGTAATCGGGACAGCAACAATCAGCCCCAGCATTTT. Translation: CASSNRDSNNQPQHF.

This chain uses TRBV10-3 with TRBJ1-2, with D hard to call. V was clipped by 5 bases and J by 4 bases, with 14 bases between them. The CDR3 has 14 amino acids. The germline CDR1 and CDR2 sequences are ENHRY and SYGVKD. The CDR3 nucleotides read TGTGCCATCAGTTCCCAGCCTATGGGCTATGGCTACACCTTC. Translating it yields CAISSQPMGYGYTF.

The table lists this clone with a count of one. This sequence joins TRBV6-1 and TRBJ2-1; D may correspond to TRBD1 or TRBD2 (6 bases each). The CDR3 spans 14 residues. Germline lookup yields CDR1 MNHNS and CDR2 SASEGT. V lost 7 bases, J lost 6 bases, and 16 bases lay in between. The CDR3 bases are TGTGCCAGCAAATCCGGAGGGGGAACCAATGAGCAGTTCTTC. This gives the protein CASKSGGGTNEQFF.

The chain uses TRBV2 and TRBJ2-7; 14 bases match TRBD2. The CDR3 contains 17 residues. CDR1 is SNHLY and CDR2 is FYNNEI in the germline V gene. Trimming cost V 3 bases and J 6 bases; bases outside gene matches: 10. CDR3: CASSDRLSGLAGVEQYF. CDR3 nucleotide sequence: TGTGCCAGCAGTGACCGTCTGTCGGGACTAGCGGGAGTCGAGCAGTACTTC.

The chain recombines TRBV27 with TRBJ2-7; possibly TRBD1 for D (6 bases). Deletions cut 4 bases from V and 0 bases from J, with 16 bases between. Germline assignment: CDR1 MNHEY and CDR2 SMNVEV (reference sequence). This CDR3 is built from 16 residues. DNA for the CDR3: TGTGCCAGCAGTTACCAGGGGACACTTGCCTCCTACGAGCAGTACTTC. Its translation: CASSYQGTLASYEQYF.

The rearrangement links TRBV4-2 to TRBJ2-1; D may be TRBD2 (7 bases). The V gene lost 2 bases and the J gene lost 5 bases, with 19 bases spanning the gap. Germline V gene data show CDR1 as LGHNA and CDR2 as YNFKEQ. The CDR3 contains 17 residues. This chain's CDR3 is CASSQRGGHLQDNEQFF. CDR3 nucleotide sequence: TGTGCCAGCAGCCAAAGGGGGGGACACTTACAGGACAATGAGCAGTTCTTC.

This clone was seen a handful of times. The CDR3 DNA is TGTGCCAGCACCCAACGGACTAGCAAGAACAATGAGCAGTTCTTC. Encoded protein: CASTQRTSKNNEQFF. The genes are TRBV28 and TRBJ2-1, with 8 bases fitting TRBD2. Germline V gene data show CDR1 as MDHEN and CDR2 as SYDVKM. CDR3 length: 15 residues. After removal of 7 bases from V and 5 bases from J, the junction contained 10 bases not matched to a gene.

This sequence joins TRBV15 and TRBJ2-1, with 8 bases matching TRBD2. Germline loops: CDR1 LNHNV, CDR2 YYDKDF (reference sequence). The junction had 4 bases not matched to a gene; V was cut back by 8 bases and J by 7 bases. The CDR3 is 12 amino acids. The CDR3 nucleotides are TGTGCCACCGGGACTAGTGGTAATGAGCAGTTCTTC. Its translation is CATGTSGNEQFF. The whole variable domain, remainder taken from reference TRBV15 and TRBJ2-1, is DAMVIQNPRYQVTQFGKPVTLSCSQTLNHNVMYWYQQKSSQAPKLLFHYYDKDFNNEADTPDNFQSRRPNTSFCFLDIRSPGLGDTAMYLCATGTSGNEQFFGPGTRLTVL.

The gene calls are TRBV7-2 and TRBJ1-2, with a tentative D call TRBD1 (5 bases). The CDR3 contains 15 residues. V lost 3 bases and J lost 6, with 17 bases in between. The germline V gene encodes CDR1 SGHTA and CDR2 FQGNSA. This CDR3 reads CASSLVQVGDHGYTF. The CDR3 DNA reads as TGTGCCAGCAGCTTGGTACAGGTCGGGGACCATGGCTACACCTTC. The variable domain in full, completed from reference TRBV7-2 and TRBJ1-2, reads GAGVSQSPSNKVTEKGKDVELRCDPISGHTALYWYRQSLGQGLEFLIYFQGNSAPDKSGLPSDRFSAERTGGSVSTLTIQRTQQEDSAVYLCASSLVQVGDHGYTFGSGTRLTVV.

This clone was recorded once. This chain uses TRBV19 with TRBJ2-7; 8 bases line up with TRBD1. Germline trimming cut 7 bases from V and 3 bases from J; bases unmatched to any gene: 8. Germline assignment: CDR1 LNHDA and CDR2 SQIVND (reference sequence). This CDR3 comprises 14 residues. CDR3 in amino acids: CASNPGQVGYEQYF. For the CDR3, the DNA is TGTGCCAGTAACCCGGGACAGGTAGGCTACGAGCAGTACTTC.

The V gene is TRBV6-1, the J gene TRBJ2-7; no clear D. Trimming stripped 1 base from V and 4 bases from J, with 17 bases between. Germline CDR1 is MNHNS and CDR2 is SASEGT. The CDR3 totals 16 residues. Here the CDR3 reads CASSEERPDHGYEQYF. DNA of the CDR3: TGTGCCAGCAGTGAAGAAAGGCCAGACCACGGGTACGAGCAGTACTTC.

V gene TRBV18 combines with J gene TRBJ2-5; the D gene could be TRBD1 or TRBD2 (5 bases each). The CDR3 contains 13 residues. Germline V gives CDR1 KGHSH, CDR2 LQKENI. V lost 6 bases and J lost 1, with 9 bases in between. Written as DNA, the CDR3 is TGTGCCAGCTCCCCCGGGACCCAAGAGACCCAGTACTTC. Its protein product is CASSPGTQETQYF.

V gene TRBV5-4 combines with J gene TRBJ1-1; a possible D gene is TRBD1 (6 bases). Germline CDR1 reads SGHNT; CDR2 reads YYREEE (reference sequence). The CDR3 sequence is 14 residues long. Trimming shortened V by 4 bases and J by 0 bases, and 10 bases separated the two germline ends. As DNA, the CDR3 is TGTGCCAGCAGCCCGGACAGCCTGAACACTGAAGCTTTCTTT. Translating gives CASSPDSLNTEAFF. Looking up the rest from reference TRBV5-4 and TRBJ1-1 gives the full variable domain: ETGVTQSPTHLIKTRGQQVTLRCSSQSGHNTVSWYQQALGQGPQFIFQYYREEENGRGNFPPRFSGLQFPNYSSELNVNALELDDSALYLCASSPDSLNTEAFFGQGTRLTVV.

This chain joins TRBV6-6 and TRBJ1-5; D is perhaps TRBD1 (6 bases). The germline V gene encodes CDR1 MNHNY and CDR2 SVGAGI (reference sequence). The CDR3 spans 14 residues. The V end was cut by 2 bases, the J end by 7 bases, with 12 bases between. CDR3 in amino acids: CASSYGQLGQPQHF. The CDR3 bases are TGTGCCAGCAGTTACGGACAGCTAGGGCAGCCCCAGCATTTT.

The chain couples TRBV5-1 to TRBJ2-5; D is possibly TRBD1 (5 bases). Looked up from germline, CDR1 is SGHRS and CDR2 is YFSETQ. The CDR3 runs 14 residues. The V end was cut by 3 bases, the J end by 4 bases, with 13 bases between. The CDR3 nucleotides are TGCGCCAGCAGCTCCCAGGGCGGTGGAGAGACCCAGTACTTC. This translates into CASSSQGGGETQYF.

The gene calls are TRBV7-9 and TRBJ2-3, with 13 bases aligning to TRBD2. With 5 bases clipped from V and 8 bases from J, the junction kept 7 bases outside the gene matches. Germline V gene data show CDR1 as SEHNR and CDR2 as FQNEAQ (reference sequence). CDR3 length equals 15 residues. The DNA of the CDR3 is TGTGCCAGCAGCATGGGACTAGCGGGAACTCCTACGCAGTATTTT. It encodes CASSMGLAGTPTQYF. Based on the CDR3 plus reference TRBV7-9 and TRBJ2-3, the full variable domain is DTGVSQNPRHKITKRGQNVTFRCDPISEHNRLYWYRQTLGQGPEFLTYFQNEAQLEKSRLLSDRFSAERPKGSFSTLEIQRTEQGDSAMYLCASSMGLAGTPTQYFGPGTRLTVL.

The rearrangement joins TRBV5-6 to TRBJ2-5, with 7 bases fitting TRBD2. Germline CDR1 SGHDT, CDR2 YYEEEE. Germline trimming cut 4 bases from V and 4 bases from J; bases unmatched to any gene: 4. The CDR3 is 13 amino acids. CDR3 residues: CASSRAGPETQYF. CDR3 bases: TGTGCCAGCAGCCGAGCGGGGCCAGAGACCCAGTACTTC.